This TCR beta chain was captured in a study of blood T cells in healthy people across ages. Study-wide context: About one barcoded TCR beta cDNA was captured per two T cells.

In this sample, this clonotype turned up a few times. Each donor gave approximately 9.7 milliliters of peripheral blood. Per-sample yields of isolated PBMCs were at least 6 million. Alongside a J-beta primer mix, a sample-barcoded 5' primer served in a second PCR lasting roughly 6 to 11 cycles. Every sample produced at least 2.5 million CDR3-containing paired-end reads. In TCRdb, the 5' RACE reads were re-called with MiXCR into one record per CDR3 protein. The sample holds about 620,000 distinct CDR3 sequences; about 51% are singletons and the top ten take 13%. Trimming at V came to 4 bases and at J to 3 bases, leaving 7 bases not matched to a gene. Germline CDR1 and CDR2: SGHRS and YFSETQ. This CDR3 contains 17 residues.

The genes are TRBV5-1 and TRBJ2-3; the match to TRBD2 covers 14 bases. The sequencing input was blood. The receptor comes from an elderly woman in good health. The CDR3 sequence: CASSPPTSGGGTDTQYF. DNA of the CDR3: TGCGCCAGCAGCCCCCCGACTAGCGGGGGGGGAACAGATACGCAGTATTTT.